The 6 T cell receptor beta chains below come from one sample, sequenced in a study of early T cells in non-severe SARS-CoV-2 infection. TCRdb reanalysed the 5' RACE reads using MiXCR and keeps one entry per CDR3 protein. This sample yields over 90,000 distinct CDR3 sequences, of which approximately 12% are seen a single time; approximately 4% belongs to the top ten. This specimen was whole blood, taken at baseline. Receptors were obtained from an adult who was a healthcare worker with PCR-confirmed SARS-CoV-2 infection or an uninfected control (not recorded which).

The chain joins TRBV29-1 to TRBJ2-3, with 13 nucleotides matching TRBD2. The CDR3 is 13 residues long. Germline CDR1 SQVTM, CDR2 ANQGSEA. V shed 4 bases and J 9 bases; nucleotides not matched to a gene: 4. This CDR3 reads CSVAAGLAGTQYF. DNA of the CDR3: TGCAGCGTTGCGGCGGGACTAGCGGGGACGCAGTATTTT.

This clonotype has a count of ten or more. The chain joins TRBV12-3 or TRBV12-4 to TRBJ1-5; D gene unclear. Trimming pared 3 bases from V and 9 bases from J, leaving 15 bases between. The CDR3 spans 14 residues. The CDR3 DNA is TGTGCCAGCAGTTTGTGGACCGATCGGGGGCCCCAGCATTTT. It codes for CASSLWTDRGPQHF.

This clonotype was seen a handful of times. J is TRBJ1-1 and V is TRBV5-1; D not resolved. The V and J ends lost 4 bases and 1 base respectively, with 11 bases between them. The CDR3 covers 14 residues. CDR1 and CDR2 from the germline V gene are SGHRS and YFSETQ. The CDR3 is CASSPPTANTEAFF. CDR3 bases: TGCGCCAGCAGCCCTCCGACGGCGAACACTGAAGCTTTCTTT.

This clonotype was detected many times. The CDR3 region has the DNA TGCAGTGCTAGAGATTTAGGCAGGTCACCCACAGATACGCAGTATTTT. It specifies CSARDLGRSPTDTQYF. The V and J genes are TRBV20-1 and TRBJ2-3; D unresolved. V shed 0 bases and J shed 2 bases, with 15 bases lying between them. Germline values: CDR1 DFQATT, CDR2 SNEGSKA (reference sequence). The CDR3 length is 16 residues.

This clonotype was counted between two and nine times. The chain recombines TRBV5-6 with TRBJ2-5; D is possibly TRBD2 (5 bases). The CDR3 contains 14 residues. Per germline, CDR1 SGHDT and CDR2 YYEEEE. V lost 1 base and J 2 bases, leaving 9 bases between the germline ends. CDR3 sequence (DNA): TGTGCCAGCAGCTTGAGGACTCCACAAGAGACCCAGTACTTC. It codes for CASSLRTPQETQYF.

This clonotype came up a few times. The chain is built from TRBV20-1 and TRBJ2-3; TRBD1 aligns across 9 bases. Germline CDR1 reads DFQATT; CDR2 reads SNEGSKA (reference sequence). The CDR3 has 16 amino acids. Trimming cost V 0 bases and J 3 bases; bases outside gene matches: 7. CDR3 protein: CSARDPDRGVTDTQYF. The CDR3 DNA reads TGCAGTGCTAGAGACCCAGACAGGGGGGTTACAGATACGCAGTATTTT.